Included here is one T cell receptor (beta chain) sequence, with context. Assay: immunoSEQ multiplex PCR; the TCRdb copy retains only in-frame clones and omits some. The sample has about 190,000 clones; under 90% are singletons. The sample originates from a study of blood T cell repertoires in COVID-19. Turning to the study itself: Both acute and convalescent COVID-19 samples were obtained from the United States, Italy and Spain. The cDNA or gDNA used as material had been derived from T cells, B-cell-depleted T cells, or PBMCs.

This clonotype was sampled from a middle-aged man with acute or convalescent COVID-19. Sequencing was performed on peripheral blood.

CDR3 in amino acids: CASTTGALSYEQYF. The CDR3 DNA reads TGTGCCAGCACCACAGGGGCTCTCTCCTACGAGCAGTACTTC. The V gene is TRBV2, the J gene TRBJ2-7, with 7 positions matching TRBD1. Per the germline V gene, CDR1 is SNHLY and CDR2 is FYNNEI. The junction had 6 bases not matched to a gene; V was cut back by 7 bases and J by 0 bases. This CDR3 spans 14 amino acids.